The rows below give T cell receptor beta chains drawn from one sample of a study of blood T cell repertoires in COVID-19. Sequencing was performed with immunoSEQ multiplex PCR; in TCRdb, only in-frame clones are kept and a portion is missing. The sample lists more than 300,000 clones; around nine tenths were seen once. Sequencing was carried out using PBMCs or T cells enriched from blood (not recorded which). These receptors came from a woman aged 30 to 39 who had recovered from COVID-19. Each CDR3 is given with its conserved first and last residue. Each record gives: J gene, clone size, D gene, V gene, CDR3 protein, CDR3 DNA. The D gene is left open where the match is weak. A row's size may be missing; if present it is once, few, many or a size class.

j_call: TRBJ1-3; clone_size: -; d_call: TRBD1; v_call: TRBV13; cdr3_aa: CASSLSGQGYSGNTIYF; cdr3_nt: TGTGCCAGCAGCTTATCGGGACAGGGGTACTCTGGAAACACCATATATTTT
j_call: TRBJ2-5; clone_size: -; d_call: -; v_call: TRBV30; cdr3_aa: CAWSIGAGGYQETQYF; cdr3_nt: TGTGCCTGGAGTATCGGGGCAGGGGGGTACCAAGAGACCCAGTACTTC
j_call: TRBJ2-3; clone_size: once; d_call: -; v_call: TRBV3-1/TRBV3-2; cdr3_aa: CASSQDRGIADTQYF; cdr3_nt: TGTGCCAGCAGCCAAGATCGAGGTATCGCAGATACGCAGTATTTT
j_call: TRBJ2-1; clone_size: -; d_call: TRBD1; v_call: TRBV24-1; cdr3_aa: CATSDPSTGGYNEQFF; cdr3_nt: TGTGCCACCAGTGATCCCTCGACAGGGGGTTACAATGAGCAGTTCTTC
j_call: TRBJ2-3; clone_size: once; d_call: TRBD1; v_call: TRBV19; cdr3_aa: CASSESGQVGTDTQYF; cdr3_nt: TGTGCCAGTAGTGAATCGGGACAGGTTGGGACAGATACGCAGTATTTT
j_call: TRBJ2-7; clone_size: -; d_call: TRBD2; v_call: TRBV28; cdr3_aa: CASSLVAGDREQYF; cdr3_nt: TGTGCCAGCAGTTTGGTAGCGGGAGATCGCGAGCAGTACTTC
j_call: TRBJ1-4; clone_size: -; d_call: -; v_call: TRBV4-1; cdr3_aa: CASSQVPSYEKLFF; cdr3_nt: TGCGCCAGCAGCCAAGTTCCCAGTTATGAAAAACTGTTTTTT
j_call: TRBJ1-2; clone_size: -; d_call: TRBD1; v_call: TRBV5-5; cdr3_aa: CASRPGQELQSTF; cdr3_nt: TGTGCCAGCAGGCCGGGACAGGAACTTCAATCCACCTTC
j_call: TRBJ1-3; clone_size: -; d_call: -; v_call: TRBV5-6; cdr3_aa: CASSQVGLNSGNTIYF; cdr3_nt: TGTGCCAGCAGCCAGGTTGGGCTTAACTCTGGAAACACCATATATTTT
j_call: TRBJ1-5; clone_size: -; d_call: TRBD1; v_call: TRBV7-8; cdr3_aa: CASSFTGTGNAYSNQPQHF; cdr3_nt: TGTGCCAGCAGCTTCACGGGGACAGGGAACGCCTATAGCAATCAGCCCCAGCATTTT
j_call: TRBJ2-7; clone_size: -; d_call: -; v_call: TRBV6-5; cdr3_aa: CASSYSRGLTYEQYF; cdr3_nt: TGTGCCAGCAGTTACTCTCGGGGATTAACCTACGAGCAGTACTTC
j_call: TRBJ2-1; clone_size: few; d_call: TRBD2; v_call: TRBV7-3; cdr3_aa: CASSLGLAGYNEQFF; cdr3_nt: TGTGCCAGCAGCCTAGGACTAGCGGGGTACAATGAGCAGTTCTTC
j_call: TRBJ2-7; clone_size: -; d_call: -; v_call: TRBV10-2; cdr3_aa: CARTGTQYYEQYF; cdr3_nt: TGCGCCAGGACCGGGACTCAATACTACGAGCAGTACTTC
j_call: TRBJ2-4; clone_size: -; d_call: -; v_call: TRBV6-2/TRBV6-3; cdr3_aa: CASSYSGVPAKNIQYF; cdr3_nt: TGTGCCAGCAGTTACTCAGGGGTTCCAGCCAAAAACATTCAGTACTTC
j_call: TRBJ1-2; clone_size: -; d_call: -; v_call: TRBV15; cdr3_aa: CATSRDSYGYTF; cdr3_nt: TGTGCCACCAGCAGAGACAGCTATGGCTACACCTTC
j_call: TRBJ1-2; clone_size: -; d_call: -; v_call: TRBV28; cdr3_aa: CAGAEGVWGGYTF; cdr3_nt: TGTGCCGGGGCAGAGGGGGTGTGGGGTGGCTACACCTTC
j_call: TRBJ2-3; clone_size: -; d_call: -; v_call: TRBV3-1/TRBV3-2; cdr3_aa: CASTGPAGDTQYF; cdr3_nt: TGTGCCAGCACTGGTCCGGCGGGAGATACGCAGTATTTT
j_call: TRBJ1-1; clone_size: -; d_call: -; v_call: TRBV30; cdr3_aa: CAWRGPAKRDTEAFF; cdr3_nt: TGTGCCTGGAGAGGACCAGCGAAGAGGGACACTGAAGCTTTCTTT
j_call: TRBJ2-5; clone_size: once; d_call: TRBD2; v_call: TRBV20-1; cdr3_aa: CSASISGRQETQYF; cdr3_nt: TGCAGTGCTAGTATTAGCGGGAGACAAGAGACCCAGTACTTC
j_call: TRBJ1-3; clone_size: once; d_call: TRBD1; v_call: TRBV18; cdr3_aa: CASSIGTGPGNTIYF; cdr3_nt: TGTGCCAGCTCAATAGGGACAGGGCCTGGAAACACCATATATTTT
j_call: TRBJ1-4; clone_size: -; d_call: TRBD1; v_call: TRBV19; cdr3_aa: CASSKRQGNEKLFF; cdr3_nt: TGTGCCAGTAGTAAAAGACAGGGCAATGAAAAACTGTTTTTT
j_call: TRBJ1-2; clone_size: -; d_call: -; v_call: TRBV19; cdr3_aa: CASSILQGSGYNYGYTF; cdr3_nt: TGTGCCAGTAGTATCTTACAGGGTTCGGGGTACAACTATGGCTACACCTTC
j_call: TRBJ2-1; clone_size: -; d_call: -; v_call: TRBV5-4; cdr3_aa: CASSPRLITYNEQFF; cdr3_nt: TGTGCCAGCAGCCCTAGGCTGATAACCTACAATGAGCAGTTCTTC
j_call: TRBJ2-7; clone_size: -; d_call: -; v_call: TRBV5-8; cdr3_aa: CASSLDLASYEQYF; cdr3_nt: TGTGCCAGCAGCTTGGACCTAGCTTCCTACGAGCAGTACTTC